These 25 T cell receptor beta chains came from one sample sequenced in a study of shared clonotypes between healthy human individuals. TCRdb's table, derived via immunoSEQ multiplex PCR, lists solely in-frame clones and lacks some. The sample consists of around 2.3 million clones, around 95% of them appearing once. Sequenced sample: naive CD4+ T cells sorted from blood. Sample subset: CD45RA+ positively selected. The receptors derive from a young man in good health.

The V gene is TRBV6-5, the J gene TRBJ2-7, with D maybe TRBD1 (6 bases). The V gene's germline CDR1 is MNHEY and CDR2 SVGAGI. The V gene lost 8 bases and the J gene lost 1 base, with 15 bases spanning the gap. The CDR3 length is 14 residues. CDR3 in DNA: TGTGCCAGCTCCCGACGCCAGGGGTCCTACGAGCAGTACTTC. It is translated as CASSRRQGSYEQYF.

The J gene is TRBJ1-3, the V gene TRBV10-3; D remains unclear. V was trimmed by 2 bases and J by 0 bases, leaving 11 bases between them. CDR3 length equals 16 residues. The germline gives CDR1 ENHRY, CDR2 SYGVKD. CDR3 sequence: CAISEDLSPSGNTIYF. The DNA of the CDR3 is TGTGCCATCAGTGAGGATCTCAGTCCCTCTGGAAACACCATATATTTT.

The chain has TRBV5-1 and TRBJ2-1, with 7 positions matching TRBD2. With V trimmed by 4 bases and J by 3 bases, 7 bases remained unmatched. CDR3 length equals 15 residues. CDR1 and CDR2 (germline): SGHRS, YFSETQ. The CDR3 nucleotides read TGCGCCAGCAGCCCGGGGTCGGGAGGCTACAATGAGCAGTTCTTC. This sequence encodes CASSPGSGGYNEQFF.

This clone was observed once. The rearrangement joins TRBV6-5 to TRBJ1-6, with a possible D match to TRBD1 (5 bases). The CDR3 is made up of 14 amino acids. Trimming stripped 5 bases from V and 9 bases from J, with 14 bases between. Germline CDR1 is MNHEY and CDR2 is SVGAGI. CDR3 region: CASSRTRQGSPLHF. In nucleotides, the CDR3 is TGTGCCAGCAGTCGGACCCGCCAGGGTTCACCCCTCCACTTT.

The count of this clone is one. The chain joins TRBV4-3 to TRBJ2-3, with D possibly matching TRBD1 (8 bases). CDR1 is LGHNA and CDR2 is YSLEER in the germline V gene. With 2 bases removed from V and 1 base from J, the gap between germline ends came to 25 bases. This CDR3 comprises 20 residues. The CDR3 DNA reads TGCGCCAGCAGCCAACGTTACAGGGGGGGAGGGAATTATGGCACAGATACGCAGTATTTT. This sequence encodes CASSQRYRGGGNYGTDTQYF.

This sequence joins TRBV29-1 and TRBJ2-2, with TRBD2 as a possible D gene (6 bases). Germline V gives CDR1 SQVTM, CDR2 ANQGSEA. V was clipped by 2 bases and J by 7 bases, with 8 bases between them. The CDR3 consists of 12 residues. The CDR3: CSVELANGELFF. CDR3 coding DNA: TGCAGCGTTGAACTAGCGAACGGGGAGCTGTTTTTT.

The chain recombines TRBV6-6 with TRBJ1-4, with D hard to call. Germline CDR1 MNHNY, CDR2 SVGAGI (reference sequence). This CDR3 comprises 14 residues. Trimming left V 7 bases short and J 3 bases short, with 12 bases between. The CDR3: CASKSTVSNEKLFF. CDR3 sequence (DNA): TGTGCCAGCAAATCGACTGTGTCTAATGAAAAACTGTTTTTT.

This rearrangement joins TRBV11-3 to TRBJ2-5; TRBD2 matches 14 bases. Trimming cost V 1 base and J 4 bases; bases outside gene matches: 8. CDR3 length: 18 residues. CDR1 is SGHNT and CDR2 is YENEEA in the germline V gene. The CDR3 here is CASSLGGTSGGRGETQYF. Written as DNA, the CDR3 is TGTGCCAGCAGCTTAGGAGGGACTAGCGGGGGCAGGGGAGAGACCCAGTACTTC. The entire variable domain, with the rest obtained from reference TRBV11-3 and TRBJ2-5, is as follows: EAGVVQSPRYKIIEKKQPVAFWCNPISGHNTLYWYLQNLGQGPELLIRYENEEAVDDSQLPKDRFSAERLKGVDSTLKIQPAELGDSAVYLCASSLGGTSGGRGETQYFGPGTRLLVL.

The chain couples TRBV7-8 to TRBJ2-5; 8 bases match TRBD1. Trimming removed 5 bases from V and 5 bases from J; junction bases left unmatched: 13. The CDR3 covers 16 residues. CDR1 and CDR2 (germline): SGHVS, FQNEAQ. This chain's CDR3 is CASSPPTSGGVETQYF. DNA for the CDR3: TGTGCCAGCAGCCCGCCAACTTCAGGGGGCGTGGAGACCCAGTACTTC.

This sequence joins TRBV5-1 and TRBJ2-7; D is undetermined. Germline lookup yields CDR1 SGHRS and CDR2 YFSETQ. Trimming pared 2 bases from V and 7 bases from J, leaving 16 bases between. This CDR3 contains 14 residues. As DNA, the CDR3 is TGCGCCAGCAGCTTCCGGGCCGACCTTGGGGAGCAGTACTTC. Its protein product is CASSFRADLGEQYF.

A single count supports this clone. The chain combines TRBV19 with TRBJ2-7; 10 bases align to TRBD2. CDR3 length: 14 amino acids. Germline CDR1 LNHDA, CDR2 SQIVND (reference sequence). V was pared by 4 bases and J by 3 bases, with 3 bases of the junction left unmatched. The CDR3 nucleotides are TGTGCCAGTAGTACTAGCGGGAGTATCTACGAGCAGTACTTC. Its protein is CASSTSGSIYEQYF.

The chain carries TRBV11-2 and TRBJ2-3; D uncertain. The CDR3 consists of 13 residues. V was clipped by 0 bases and J by 8 bases, with 9 bases between them. Germline values: CDR1 SGHAT, CDR2 FQNNGV. Here the CDR3 DNA reads TGTGCCAGCAGCTTAGATAGCCTGGGTACGCAGTATTTT. This codes for CASSLDSLGTQYF.

The chain links TRBV2 to TRBJ2-3, with D possibly TRBD2 on 5 matching bases. This CDR3 spans 13 amino acids. Per the germline V gene, CDR1 is SNHLY and CDR2 is FYNNEI. The germline V and J ends were trimmed by 0 bases and 7 bases, with 8 bases remaining between them. CDR3 in DNA: TGTGCCAGCAGTGAAGCCGAGGGTCATACGCAGTATTTT. Translating gives CASSEAEGHTQYF.

This chain joins TRBV7-8 and TRBJ2-1; D gene uncertain. CDR1 and CDR2 from the germline V gene are SGHVS and FQNEAQ. CDR3 length: 12 residues. V was clipped by 4 bases and J by 10 bases, with 11 bases between them. DNA of the CDR3: TGTGCCAGCAGCTCTCGGGCCAGAGAGCAGTTCTTC. As protein: CASSSRAREQFF. Full variable domain (remainder filled in from reference TRBV7-8 and TRBJ2-1): GAGVSQSPRYKVAKRGQDVALRCDPISGHVSLFWYQQALGQGPEFLTYFQNEAQLDKSGLPSDRFFAERPEGSVSTLKIQRTQQEDSAVYLCASSSRAREQFFGPGTRLTVL.

CDR3 loop: CASSSRADTQYF. In nucleotides, the CDR3 is TGTGCCAGCAGCTCAAGGGCAGATACGCAGTATTTT. The chain couples TRBV11-1 to TRBJ2-3; D is unclear. The V gene lost 4 bases and the J gene lost 4 bases, with 6 bases spanning the gap. Per germline, CDR1 SGHAT and CDR2 FQDESV (reference sequence). This CDR3 is 12 amino acids long.

This clone was detected once. The chain recombines TRBV4-1 with TRBJ2-1; perhaps TRBD2 as D (5 bases). Germline CDR1 MGHRA, CDR2 YSYEKL. Between the trimmed V and J ends, which lost 1 base and 3 bases, there was a span of 10 bases. This CDR3 spans 15 amino acids. The chain's CDR3 is CASSQGENGYNEQFF. In DNA, the CDR3 is TGCGCCAGCAGCCAAGGGGAGAATGGCTACAATGAGCAGTTCTTC.

This chain joins TRBV6-5 and TRBJ2-7; 9 nucleotides match TRBD1. The CDR3 loop spans 14 amino acids. Germline V gene sequence: CDR1 MNHEY, CDR2 SVGAGI. Trimming at V came to 10 bases and at J to 10 bases, leaving 17 bases not matched to a gene. CDR3 region: CATNTGTGPSSQYF. The CDR3 region has the DNA TGTGCCACCAATACCGGGACAGGGCCCTCCTCTCAGTACTTC.

This chain connects TRBV5-6 to TRBJ1-1, with TRBD1 matching 10 bases. The CDR3 is 13 residues long. CDR1 is SGHDT and CDR2 is YYEEEE in the germline V gene. After removal of 3 bases from V and 4 bases from J, the junction contained 0 bases not matched to a gene. In DNA, the CDR3 is TGTGCCAGCAGCTGGACAGGGGGCACTGAAGCTTTCTTT. Its protein product is CASSWTGGTEAFF.

This rearrangement joins TRBV5-1 to TRBJ2-7; D unclear. CDR3 size: 12 residues. Germline-derived CDR1 and CDR2 are SGHRS and YFSETQ. V lost 7 bases, J lost 1 base, and 9 bases lay in between. The CDR3 nucleotides read TGCGCCAGCGGGCGAGAGTCCTACGAGCAGTACTTC. Translated: CASGRESYEQYF.

The rearrangement joins TRBV19 to TRBJ1-1; D gene unclear. Trimming removed 6 bases at V and 4 bases at J, with 15 bases between. The germline V gene encodes CDR1 LNHDA and CDR2 SQIVND (reference sequence). The CDR3 covers 14 residues. DNA for the CDR3: TGTGCCAGTAGCAAAGACATGGTAAGCACTGAAGCTTTCTTT. Translation: CASSKDMVSTEAFF.

Concerning this clone itself: The sample contains more than one DNA sequence encoding this CDR3. The chain couples TRBV6-5 to TRBJ2-4; TRBD1 or TRBD2 may be the D gene (5 bases each). The length of the CDR3 is 15 residues. Per the germline V gene, CDR1 is MNHEY and CDR2 is SVGAGI. The V gene lost 4 bases and the J gene lost 0 bases, with 10 bases spanning the gap. CDR3 sequence: CASSSLGEAKNIQYF. The CDR3 DNA follows: TGTGCCAGCAGTTCCCTGGGGGAAGCCAAAAACATTCAGTACTTC.

V is TRBV7-6 and J is TRBJ1-1, with no clear D. Germline V gene lookup returns CDR1 SGHVS and CDR2 FNYEAQ. V was cut by 5 bases and J by 6 bases, with 10 bases left in between. There are 12 residues in the CDR3. DNA of the CDR3: TGTGCCAGCAGCCTACCCGGCTCTGAAGCTTTCTTT. Protein: CASSLPGSEAFF.

This clone was observed once. The chain links TRBV6-1 to TRBJ2-2; 8 bases line up with TRBD1. The CDR3 has 15 residues. Germline loops: CDR1 MNHNS, CDR2 SASEGT. Unmatched junction bases numbered 6, after V lost 6 bases and J lost 3 bases. The CDR3 sequence is CASSRQGRYTGELFF. The CDR3 DNA reads TGTGCCAGCAGCAGACAGGGGCGGTACACCGGGGAGCTGTTTTTT.

This clone was observed a single time. The identical CDR3 is also encoded by other nucleotide sequences in the sample. V gene TRBV7-9 combines with J gene TRBJ2-1; D is perhaps TRBD2 (5 bases). Germline V gene data show CDR1 as SEHNR and CDR2 as FQNEAQ (reference sequence). There are 15 residues in the CDR3. The V and J ends lost 2 bases and 0 bases respectively, with 8 bases between them. In nucleotides, the CDR3 is TGTGCCAGCAGCTTAACGGGGAGCTCCTACAATGAGCAGTTCTTC. Its protein is CASSLTGSSYNEQFF. The variable domain in full, completed from reference TRBV7-9 and TRBJ2-1, reads DTGVSQNPRHKITKRGQNVTFRCDPISEHNRLYWYRQTLGQGPEFLTYFQNEAQLEKSRLLSDRFSAERPKGSFSTLEIQRTEQGDSAMYLCASSLTGSSYNEQFFGPGTRLTVL.

This clone was seen once. The chain carries TRBV4-1 and TRBJ1-5; D is perhaps TRBD1 (5 bases). The germline V and J ends were trimmed by 1 base and 6 bases, with 7 bases remaining between them. Germline values: CDR1 MGHRA, CDR2 YSYEKL. The CDR3 runs to 13 residues. CDR3 sequence reads: CASSQVGTQPQHF. CDR3 coding DNA: TGCGCCAGCAGCCAAGTGGGGACTCAGCCCCAGCATTTT.